This TCR beta chain was sequenced in a study of CD8 T cells in ankylosing spondylitis. Whole-study findings and limits: For ankylosing spondylitis blood, a TCR beta motif of about eight highly homologous variants appeared characteristic. Disease-associated clones were reportedly significantly overrepresented in matched ankylosing spondylitis synovial fluid. Earlier work had already found some motif variants in reactive arthritis synovial fluid and blood.

Each TCR beta library was made by quantitative 5'-RACE that incorporated molecular barcodes. TCRdb fed the 5' RACE reads into MiXCR, producing one record per CDR3 protein. The table shows about 52,000 distinct CDR3 sequences, with 7.4% occurring only once. The CDR3 loop spans 13 amino acids. Germline V lookup: CDR1 KGHSH, CDR2 LQKENI. Deletions cut 3 bases from V and 8 bases from J, with 10 bases between. Concerning this clonotype: What it binds is not known.

This clonotype was obtained from a female donor with ankylosing spondylitis or in good health (not recorded which). Sequencing input: blood, either unsorted or a sorted T cell fraction (not recorded which). The chain recombines TRBV18 with TRBJ1-4; no definite D call. The CDR3 sequence: CASSPSAHEKLFF. CDR3 bases: TGTGCCAGCTCACCCTCAGCCCACGAAAAACTGTTTTTT.